This T cell receptor beta chain was sequenced for a study of cytomegalovirus exposure and HLA in healthy donors. On the study more broadly: Researchers previously reported finding 90 million to 130 million unique TCR beta sequences from around 200 million T cells. The study's findings and limits: In a later analysis, parvovirus B19, influenza, CMV and Epstein-Barr virus appeared linked to several top co-occurrence clusters. An observed cluster of highly shared sequence variants was recorded as a likely sequencing artifact. Highest at DRB1 and lowest at HLA-C, TCR association rates differed among HLA loci in a later analysis.

A note on this clone: Its antigen is still unknown. The junction and the germline gene differ at one end; a read error may be behind it.

Primers included in the PCR were 60 Vbeta and 13 Jbeta primers. Only in-frame clones appear in the TCRdb table, and some are missing; sequencing was by immunoSEQ multiplex PCR. In the table there are 99,000 or so clones, approximately 79% of which are singletons. Sample: PBMCs. This sequence originates from a man younger than 40 in good health and CMV-seropositive.

CDR3 sequence (DNA): TGTGCCAGCATCGACTCTGACAGGGCCGGCCTGGGGGCCTTC. Residues: CASIDSDRAGLGAF. V usage is TRBV6-6 and J usage is TRBJ1-2; the match to TRBD1 covers 7 bases. CDR1 MNHNY and CDR2 SVGAGI come from the germline V gene (reference sequence). This CDR3 has 14 amino acids.